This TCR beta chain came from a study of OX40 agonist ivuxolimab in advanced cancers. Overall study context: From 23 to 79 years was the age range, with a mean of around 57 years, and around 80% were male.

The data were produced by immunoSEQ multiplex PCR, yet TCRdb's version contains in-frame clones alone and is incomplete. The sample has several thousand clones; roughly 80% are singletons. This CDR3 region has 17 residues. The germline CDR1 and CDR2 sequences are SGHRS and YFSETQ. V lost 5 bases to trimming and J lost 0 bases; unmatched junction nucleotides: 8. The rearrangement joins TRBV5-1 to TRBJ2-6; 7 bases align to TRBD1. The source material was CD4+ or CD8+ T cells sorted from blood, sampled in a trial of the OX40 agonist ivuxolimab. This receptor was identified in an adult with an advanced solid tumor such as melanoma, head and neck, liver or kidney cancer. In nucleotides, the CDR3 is TGCGCCAGCAGTTCGGGACAGAGTTACTCTGGGGCCAACGTCCTGACTTTC. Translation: CASSSGQSYSGANVLTF.